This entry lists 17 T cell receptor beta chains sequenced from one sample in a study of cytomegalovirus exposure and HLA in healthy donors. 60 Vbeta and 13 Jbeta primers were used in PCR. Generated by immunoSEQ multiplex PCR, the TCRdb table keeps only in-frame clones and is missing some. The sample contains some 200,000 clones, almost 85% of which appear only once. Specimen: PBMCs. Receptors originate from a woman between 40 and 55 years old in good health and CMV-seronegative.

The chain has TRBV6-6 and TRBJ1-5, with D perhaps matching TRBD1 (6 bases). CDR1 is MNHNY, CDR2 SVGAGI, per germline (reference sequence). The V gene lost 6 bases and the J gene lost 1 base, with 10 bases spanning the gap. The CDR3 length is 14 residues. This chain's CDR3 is CASRQGLSNQPQHF. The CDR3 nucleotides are TGTGCCAGCAGACAGGGTCTCAGCAATCAGCCCCAGCATTTT.

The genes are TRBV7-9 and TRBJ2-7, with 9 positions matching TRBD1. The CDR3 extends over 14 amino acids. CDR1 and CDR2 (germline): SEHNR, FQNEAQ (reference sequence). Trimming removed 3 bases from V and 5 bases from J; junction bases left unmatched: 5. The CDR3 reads CASSFGTGYNEQYF. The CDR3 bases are TGTGCCAGCAGCTTCGGGACAGGGTATAACGAGCAGTACTTC.

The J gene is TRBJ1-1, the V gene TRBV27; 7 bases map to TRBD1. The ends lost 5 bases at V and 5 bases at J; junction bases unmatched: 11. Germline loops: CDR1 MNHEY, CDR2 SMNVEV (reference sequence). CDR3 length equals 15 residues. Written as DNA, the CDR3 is TGTGCCAGCAGTGTTTCTCGACAGGGATGGACTGAAGCTTTCTTT. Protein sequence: CASSVSRQGWTEAFF.

DNA for the CDR3: TGTGCCAGCTTCAGGGTATCCGGAAACACCATATATTTT. It is translated as CASFRVSGNTIYF. The rearrangement uses TRBV28 and TRBJ1-3, with D possibly TRBD1 on 5 matching bases. V was cut by 8 bases and J by 4 bases, with 12 bases left in between. Germline CDR1 reads MDHEN; CDR2 reads SYDVKM. The CDR3 is made up of 13 amino acids. Full variable domain (rest looked up from reference TRBV28 and TRBJ1-3): DVKVTQSSRYLVKRTGEKVFLECVQDMDHENMFWYRQDPGLGLRLIYFSYDVKMKEKGDIPEGYSVSREKKERFSLILESASTNQTSMYLCASFRVSGNTIYFGEGSWLTVV.

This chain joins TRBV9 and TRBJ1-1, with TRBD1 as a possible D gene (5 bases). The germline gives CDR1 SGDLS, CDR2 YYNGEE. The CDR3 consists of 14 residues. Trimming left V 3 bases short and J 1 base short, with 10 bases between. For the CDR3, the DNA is TGTGCCAGCAGCGGCGGGAGGGGGAACACTGAAGCTTTCTTT. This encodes CASSGGRGNTEAFF.

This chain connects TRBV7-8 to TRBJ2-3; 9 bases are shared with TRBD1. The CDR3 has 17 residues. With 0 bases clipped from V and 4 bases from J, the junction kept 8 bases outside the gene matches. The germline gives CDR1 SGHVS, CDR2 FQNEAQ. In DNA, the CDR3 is TGTGCCAGCAGCTTAGCTAACAGGGGGCGCAGCTCAGATACGCAGTATTTT. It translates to CASSLANRGRSSDTQYF.

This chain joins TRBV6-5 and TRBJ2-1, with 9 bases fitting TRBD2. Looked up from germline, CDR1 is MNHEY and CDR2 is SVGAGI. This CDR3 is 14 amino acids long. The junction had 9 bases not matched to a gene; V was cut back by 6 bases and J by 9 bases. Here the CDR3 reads CASRRVAGVGEQFF. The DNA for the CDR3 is TGTGCCAGCAGGAGGGTAGCGGGAGTGGGTGAGCAGTTCTTC.

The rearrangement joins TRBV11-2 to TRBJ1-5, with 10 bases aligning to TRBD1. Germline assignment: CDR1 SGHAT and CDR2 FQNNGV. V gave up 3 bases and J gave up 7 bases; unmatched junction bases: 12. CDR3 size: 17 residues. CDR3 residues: CASSLGWDRGGGQPQHF. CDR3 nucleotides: TGTGCCAGCAGCTTGGGATGGGACAGGGGAGGTGGACAGCCCCAGCATTTT.

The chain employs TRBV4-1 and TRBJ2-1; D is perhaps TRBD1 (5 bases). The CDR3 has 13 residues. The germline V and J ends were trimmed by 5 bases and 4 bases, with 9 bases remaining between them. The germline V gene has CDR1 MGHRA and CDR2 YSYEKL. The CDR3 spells CASSGRQYNEQFF. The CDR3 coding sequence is TGCGCCAGCAGCGGACGACAGTACAATGAGCAGTTCTTC.

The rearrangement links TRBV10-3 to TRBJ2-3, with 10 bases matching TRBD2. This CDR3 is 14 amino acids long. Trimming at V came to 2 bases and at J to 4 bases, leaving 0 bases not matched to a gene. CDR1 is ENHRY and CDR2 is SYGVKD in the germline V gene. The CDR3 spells CAISESGGADTQYF. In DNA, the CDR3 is TGTGCCATCAGTGAGAGCGGGGGGGCAGATACGCAGTATTTT.

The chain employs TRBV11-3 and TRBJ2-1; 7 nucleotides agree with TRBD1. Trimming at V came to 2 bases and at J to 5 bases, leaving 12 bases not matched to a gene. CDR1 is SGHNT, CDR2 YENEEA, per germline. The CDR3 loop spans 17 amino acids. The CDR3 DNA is TGTGCCAGCAGCTTAACCATTTCACGGGGACAGCACAATGAGCAGTTCTTC. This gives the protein CASSLTISRGQHNEQFF. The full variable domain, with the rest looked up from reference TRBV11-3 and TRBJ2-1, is EAGVVQSPRYKIIEKKQPVAFWCNPISGHNTLYWYLQNLGQGPELLIRYENEEAVDDSQLPKDRFSAERLKGVDSTLKIQPAELGDSAVYLCASSLTISRGQHNEQFFGPGTRLTVL.

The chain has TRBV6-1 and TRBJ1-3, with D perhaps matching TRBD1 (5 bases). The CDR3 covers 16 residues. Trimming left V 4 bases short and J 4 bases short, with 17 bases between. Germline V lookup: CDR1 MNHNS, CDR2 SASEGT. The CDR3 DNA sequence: TGTGCCAGCAGTGCCTTTTCCAGGGAAAGGGGAAACACCATATATTTT. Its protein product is CASSAFSRERGNTIYF.

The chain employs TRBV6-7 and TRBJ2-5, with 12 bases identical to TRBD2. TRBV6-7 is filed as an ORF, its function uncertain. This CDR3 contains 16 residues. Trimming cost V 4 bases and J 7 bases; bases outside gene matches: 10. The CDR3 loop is CASSSRLAGEGGTQYF. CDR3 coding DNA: TGTGCCAGCAGTTCCAGACTAGCGGGGGAGGGAGGGACCCAGTACTTC.

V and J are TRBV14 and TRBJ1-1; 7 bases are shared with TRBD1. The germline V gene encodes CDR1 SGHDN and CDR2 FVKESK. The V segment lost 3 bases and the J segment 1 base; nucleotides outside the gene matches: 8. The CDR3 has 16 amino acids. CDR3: CASSHRQGRGNTEAFF. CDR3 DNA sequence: TGTGCCAGCAGCCATCGACAGGGCCGGGGGAACACTGAAGCTTTCTTT.

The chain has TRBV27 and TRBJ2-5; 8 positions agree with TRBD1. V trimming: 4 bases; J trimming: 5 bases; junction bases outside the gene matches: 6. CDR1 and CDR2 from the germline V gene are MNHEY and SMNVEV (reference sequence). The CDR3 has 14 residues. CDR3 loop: CASSWTGIGETQYF. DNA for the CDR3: TGTGCCAGCAGTTGGACAGGGATTGGGGAGACCCAGTACTTC.

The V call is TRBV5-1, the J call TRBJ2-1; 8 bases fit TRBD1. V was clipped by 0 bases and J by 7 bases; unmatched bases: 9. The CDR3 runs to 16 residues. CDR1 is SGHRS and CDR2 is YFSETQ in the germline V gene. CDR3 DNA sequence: TGCGCCAGCAGCTTGGATACCGGGACAGGCATAAATGAGCAGTTCTTC. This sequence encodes CASSLDTGTGINEQFF.

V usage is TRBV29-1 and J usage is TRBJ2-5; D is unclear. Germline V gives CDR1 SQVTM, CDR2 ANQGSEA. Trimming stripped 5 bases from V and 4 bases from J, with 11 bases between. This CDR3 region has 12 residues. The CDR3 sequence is CSVPTLVETQYF. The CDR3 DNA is TGCAGCGTTCCGACCCTAGTAGAGACCCAGTACTTC.